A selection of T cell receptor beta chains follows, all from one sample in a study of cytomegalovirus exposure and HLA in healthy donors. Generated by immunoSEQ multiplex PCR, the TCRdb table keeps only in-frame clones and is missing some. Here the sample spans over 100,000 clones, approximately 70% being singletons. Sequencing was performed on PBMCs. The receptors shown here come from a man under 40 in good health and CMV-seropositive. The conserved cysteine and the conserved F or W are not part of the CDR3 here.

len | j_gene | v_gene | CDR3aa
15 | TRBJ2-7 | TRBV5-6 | ASSLMRLAGPHYEQY
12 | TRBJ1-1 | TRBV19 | ASMGLTGGTEAF
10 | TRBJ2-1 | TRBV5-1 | AITGVNNEQF
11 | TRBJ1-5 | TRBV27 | ASSFFRTGPQH
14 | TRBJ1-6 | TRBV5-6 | ASSPGQGRYNSPLH
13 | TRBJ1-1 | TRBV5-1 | ASSFLTGGYTEAF
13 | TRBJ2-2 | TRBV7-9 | ASRPGQGYTGELF
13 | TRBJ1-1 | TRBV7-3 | ASSSGQGSYTEAF
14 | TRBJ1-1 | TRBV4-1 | ASSQRNRVSTTEAF
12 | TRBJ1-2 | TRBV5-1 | ASSQRQASYGYT
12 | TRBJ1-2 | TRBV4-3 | ASSPSRDSYGYT
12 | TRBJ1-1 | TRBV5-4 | ASTQGVMNTEAF
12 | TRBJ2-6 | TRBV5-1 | ASSPGSGANVLT
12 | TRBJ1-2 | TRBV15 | ATSSAGWDYGYT
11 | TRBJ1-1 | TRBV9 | ASSVASNTEAF
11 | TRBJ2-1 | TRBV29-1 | SVEGQGAGEQF
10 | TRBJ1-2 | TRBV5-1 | ASGISRDRYT
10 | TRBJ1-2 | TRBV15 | ATSSRQGGYT
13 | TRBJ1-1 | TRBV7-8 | ASSPQGAWNTEAF
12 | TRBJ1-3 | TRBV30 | AWSVGLSGNTIY
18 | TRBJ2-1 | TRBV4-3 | ASSQVLPAGYEGHYNEQF
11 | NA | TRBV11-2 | ASSLSGVYEQY
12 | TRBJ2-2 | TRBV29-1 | SVDRGSNTGELF
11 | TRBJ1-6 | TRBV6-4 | ASSEGSNSPLH
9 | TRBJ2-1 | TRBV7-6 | ASSLTGEQF
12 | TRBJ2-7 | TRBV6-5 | ASSTDRGNYEQY
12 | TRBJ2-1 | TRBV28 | ASSQGWENNEQF